This TCR beta chain was sequenced in a study of cytomegalovirus exposure and HLA in healthy donors. Data came from immunoSEQ multiplex PCR; TCRdb stores just in-frame clones and leaves some out. The sample holds about 160,000 clones; around 92% are singletons and the top ten take 10%. Comment on this clone: Its specificity is unknown.

The J segment lost 2 bases and the V segment lost 0 bases, leaving 1 base of the junction unmatched. The CDR3 length is 15 residues. The germline V gene has CDR1 ENHRY and CDR2 SYGVKD. Whole-study findings and limits: Generally TCR sequences proved uncommon, though certain public TCRs appeared in numerous donors. Investigators reported some 150 TCR beta chains as tied to cytomegalovirus.

Separation from the 666-subject first cohort characterized the roughly 120-subject validation cohort, to which the donors belonged. The V call is TRBV10-3, the J call TRBJ2-7; the match to TRBD1 covers 10 bases. Sequencing input: PBMCs. The sequence was collected from a woman aged 18-30 years in good health and CMV-seropositive. This chain's CDR3 is CAISESTGGPYEQYF. CDR3 nucleotide sequence: TGTGCCATCAGTGAGTCGACAGGGGGCCCCTACGAGCAGTACTTC.